These 27 T cell receptor beta chains came from one sample sequenced in a study of cytomegalovirus exposure and HLA in healthy donors. The PCR had 60 Vbeta and 13 Jbeta primers. The protocol was immunoSEQ multiplex PCR, while the TCRdb copy is restricted to in-frame clones and leaves out a portion. The table lists approximately 140,000 clones, around 78% of them singletons, with about 1.5% in the top ten. Sequencing was carried out using PBMCs. Receptors originate from a woman aged 18-30 years in good health and CMV-seronegative.

V and J are TRBV30 and TRBJ1-1; D ambiguous. This CDR3 is 15 amino acids long. Per the germline V gene, CDR1 is GTSNPN and CDR2 is SVGIG (reference sequence). V shed 3 bases and J shed 5 bases, with 19 bases lying between them. CDR3 residues: CAWSRGGRAKTEAFF. The CDR3 nucleotides read TGTGCCTGGAGCCGTGGTGGGAGGGCTAAAACTGAAGCTTTCTTT.

The rearrangement links TRBV27 to TRBJ2-7; perhaps TRBD1 as D (6 bases). This CDR3 is built from 14 residues. V was cut by 6 bases and J by 0 bases, with 12 bases left in between. In germline, CDR1 is MNHEY, CDR2 SMNVEV (reference sequence). CDR3 DNA: TGTGCCAGCAGCCAACAGGGACCCTCCTACGAGCAGTACTTC. Amino acids: CASSQQGPSYEQYF.

This clone was counted a single time. This chain connects TRBV7-8 to TRBJ2-1, with D perhaps TRBD2 (6 bases). This CDR3 is 14 amino acids long. The V gene's germline CDR1 is SGHVS and CDR2 FQNEAQ. Trimming left V 5 bases short and J 9 bases short, with 17 bases between. CDR3 DNA: TGTGCCAGCAGCCAGCGACTAGACCGAGGTGAGCAGTTCTTC. Translated, it gives CASSQRLDRGEQFF.

The chain combines TRBV4-1 with TRBJ2-4; 7 nucleotides align to TRBD1. The CDR3 extends over 16 amino acids. Germline lookup yields CDR1 MGHRA and CDR2 YSYEKL. With 1 base clipped from V and 1 base from J, the junction kept 4 bases outside the gene matches. CDR3 sequence reads: CASSQVGGTAKNIQYF. For the CDR3, the DNA is TGCGCCAGCAGCCAAGTAGGGGGCACGGCCAAAAACATTCAGTACTTC.

The chain joins TRBV27 to TRBJ1-3, with D unresolved. There are 15 residues in the CDR3. Germline V gene data show CDR1 as MNHEY and CDR2 as SMNVEV (reference sequence). V gave up 0 bases and J gave up 0 bases, with 6 bases separating them. Here the CDR3 reads CASSLSPGSGNTIYF. CDR3 nucleotides: TGTGCCAGCAGTTTATCCCCGGGCTCTGGAAACACCATATATTTT.

This CDR3 is CASNPFRGFRLNYGYTF. CDR3 sequence (DNA): TGTGCCAGTAACCCTTTTCGGGGGTTCAGGTTAAACTATGGCTACACCTTC. The V call is TRBV19, the J call TRBJ1-2; tentative D call: TRBD1 (5 bases). V was shortened by 7 bases and J by 2 bases, with 23 bases between the two germline ends. Germline V gene data show CDR1 as LNHDA and CDR2 as SQIVND (reference sequence). This CDR3 is built from 17 residues.

The rearrangement links TRBV7-9 to TRBJ2-5, with D perhaps matching TRBD1 (6 bases). The V gene lost 2 bases and the J gene lost 3 bases, with 10 bases spanning the gap. This CDR3 has 14 residues. Germline assignment: CDR1 SEHNR and CDR2 FQNEAQ (reference sequence). In DNA form, the CDR3 reads TGTGCCAGCAGCTTATGGCACAGGGAAGAGACCCAGTACTTC. This encodes CASSLWHREETQYF.

This clone was seen more than once but under ten times. The rearrangement uses TRBV4-1 and TRBJ1-6; D gene uncertain. Looked up from germline, CDR1 is MGHRA and CDR2 is YSYEKL. V was shortened by 0 bases and J by 7 bases, with 10 bases between the two germline ends. The CDR3 spans 15 residues. In DNA, the CDR3 is TGCGCCAGCAGCCAAGAGAGGGCCGGGAATTCACCCCTCCACTTT. Its protein is CASSQERAGNSPLHF.

This rearrangement joins TRBV6-6 to TRBJ1-3, with D maybe TRBD1 (6 bases). The CDR3 totals 15 residues. From germline, CDR1 is MNHNY and CDR2 SVGAGI (reference sequence). V was pared by 0 bases and J by 0 bases, with 6 bases between. CDR3 sequence reads: CASSYSRGSGNTIYF. As DNA, the CDR3 is TGTGCCAGCAGTTACTCCAGGGGCTCTGGAAACACCATATATTTT.

This chain links TRBV18 with TRBJ2-7; D not certain. Germline V gives CDR1 KGHSH, CDR2 LQKENI. The CDR3 totals 13 residues. The V end was cut by 3 bases, the J end by 2 bases, with 8 bases between. In DNA, the CDR3 is TGTGCCAGCTCACCTTTCCAGACCTACGAGCAGTACTTC. This translates into CASSPFQTYEQYF.

The rearrangement joins TRBV10-1 to TRBJ2-1, with 7 bases identical to TRBD2. With V trimmed by 2 bases and J by 8 bases, 9 bases remained unmatched. Germline CDR1 WNHNN, CDR2 SYGVQD (reference sequence). This CDR3 spans 15 amino acids. CDR3 protein: CASSEGVVRGDEQFF. CDR3 DNA sequence: TGCGCCAGCAGTGAGGGGGTAGTCCGGGGGGATGAGCAGTTCTTC.

As concerns this clone: Other DNA sequences from this sample encode an identical CDR3 as well. The gene calls are TRBV13 and TRBJ2-2; D is perhaps TRBD1 (5 bases). CDR1 and CDR2 from the germline V gene are PRHDT and FYEKMQ (reference sequence). There are 13 residues in the CDR3. Trimming cost V 2 bases and J 5 bases, with 6 bases left between them. For the CDR3, the DNA is TGTGCCAGCAGCTTAAGACAGACCGGGGAGCTGTTTTTT. Translated, it gives CASSLRQTGELFF. Full variable domain (rest looked up from reference TRBV13 and TRBJ2-2): AAGVIQSPRHLIKEKRETATLKCYPIPRHDTVYWYQQGPGQDPQFLISFYEKMQSDKGSIPDRFSAQQFSDYHSELNMSSLELGDSALYFCASSLRQTGELFFGEGSRLTVL.

The chain combines TRBV29-1 with TRBJ1-2; D ambiguous. The V and J ends lost 2 bases and 2 bases respectively, with 12 bases between them. The CDR3 loop spans 14 amino acids. CDR1 and CDR2 from the germline V gene are SQVTM and ANQGSEA. CDR3 nucleotides: TGCAGCGTTGAAATTCCGGGGAGGAACTATGGCTACACCTTC. Translated: CSVEIPGRNYGYTF.

The genes are TRBV6-1 and TRBJ2-5; 12 bases fit TRBD2. CDR3 size: 18 residues. Germline V gives CDR1 MNHNS, CDR2 SASEGT. V lost 0 bases, J lost 1 base, and 6 bases stayed unmatched. The DNA of the CDR3 is TGTGCCAGCAGTGAAGCGCTTCTAGCGGGAGGGCCCCAAGAGACCCAGTACTTC. Translating gives CASSEALLAGGPQETQYF.

The rearrangement links TRBV27 to TRBJ1-2, with TRBD1 identical over 7 bases. The CDR3 sequence is 14 residues long. Losses at the gene ends were 0 bases for V and 3 bases for J; bases not matched to a gene: 1. Germline V gene lookup returns CDR1 MNHEY and CDR2 SMNVEV (reference sequence). The CDR3 DNA follows: TGTGCCAGCAGTTTATCAGGGGGCGACTATGGCTACACCTTC. The encoded protein is CASSLSGGDYGYTF.

The chain links TRBV5-6 to TRBJ2-1, with 10 bases matching TRBD1. CDR3 length: 12 amino acids. V dropped 2 bases and J dropped 16; count of bases not matched to a gene: 6. Looked up from germline, CDR1 is SGHDT and CDR2 is YYEEEE. CDR3 protein: CASSFATGGGFF. CDR3 nucleotides: TGTGCCAGCAGCTTCGCGACAGGGGGCGGATTCTTC.

This clone was detected only a few times. The rearrangement links TRBV5-5 to TRBJ1-1, with unresolved D. With 0 bases removed from V and 6 bases from J, the gap between germline ends came to 9 bases. The CDR3 spans 13 residues. The germline gives CDR1 SGHKS, CDR2 YYEKEE (reference sequence). The CDR3 bases are TGTGCCAGCAGCTTGGGGTCAGGCTCTGAAGCTTTCTTT. Translation: CASSLGSGSEAFF.

CDR3 sequence reads: CASSIQTGGNTEAFF. CDR3 coding DNA: TGTGCCAGCAGTATACAAACCGGAGGGAACACTGAAGCTTTCTTT. The chain employs TRBV11-2 and TRBJ1-1; no definite D call. V lost 6 bases to trimming and J lost 1 base, with 15 bases between them. Germline-derived CDR1 and CDR2 are SGHAT and FQNNGV. There are 15 residues in the CDR3.

V gene TRBV4-1 combines with J gene TRBJ1-2; TRBD1 matches 10 bases. The V gene end was trimmed by 2 bases and the J gene end by 8 bases; junction bases not matched to a gene: 8. The CDR3 has 15 amino acids. Germline lookup yields CDR1 MGHRA and CDR2 YSYEKL. The CDR3 DNA is TGCGCCAGCAGCCAAACGGGACAGGGGACCCGCGGCTACACCTTC. This translates into CASSQTGQGTRGYTF.

The chain joins TRBV5-4 to TRBJ1-1; 7 bases agree with TRBD1. Germline V CDR1 and CDR2: SGHNT, YYREEE (reference sequence). J was trimmed by 1 base and V by 3 bases; bases with no gene match: 6. The CDR3 runs 15 residues. CDR3 sequence reads: CASSSRQGANTEAFF. The CDR3 region has the DNA TGTGCCAGCAGCTCAAGACAGGGTGCGAACACTGAAGCTTTCTTT.

The V and J genes are TRBV7-2 and TRBJ2-1; TRBD2 agrees at 7 bases. With 7 bases clipped from V and 10 bases from J, the junction kept 13 bases outside the gene matches. Germline-derived CDR1 and CDR2 are SGHTA and FQGNSA. This CDR3 spans 14 amino acids. CDR3 loop: CASTTRASGGEQFF. The CDR3 DNA is TGTGCCAGCACCACACGGGCTAGCGGCGGGGAGCAGTTCTTC.

The J gene is TRBJ2-4, the V gene TRBV7-9, with D possibly matching TRBD1 (7 bases). CDR1 and CDR2 (germline): SEHNR, FQNEAQ (reference sequence). Trimming stripped 6 bases from V and 4 bases from J, with 13 bases between. This CDR3 is 14 amino acids long. The CDR3 here is CASSPGGTKNIQYF. The CDR3 DNA sequence: TGTGCCAGCAGTCCAGGGGGGACAAAAAACATTCAGTACTTC. Looking up the rest from reference TRBV7-9 and TRBJ2-4 gives the full variable domain: DTGVSQNPRHKITKRGQNVTFRCDPISEHNRLYWYRQTLGQGPEFLTYFQNEAQLEKSRLLSDRFSAERPKGSFSTLEIQRTEQGDSAMYLCASSPGGTKNIQYFGAGTRLSVL.

The chain is built from TRBV5-4 and TRBJ1-1, with D perhaps matching TRBD1 (5 bases). The CDR3 has 14 residues. V shed 1 base and J shed 6 bases, with 13 bases lying between them. Germline V gene data show CDR1 as SGHNT and CDR2 as YYREEE (reference sequence). The CDR3: CASSLKAGMSEAFF. The CDR3 DNA sequence: TGTGCCAGCAGCTTGAAGGCAGGGATGTCTGAAGCTTTCTTT.

This sequence joins TRBV7-2 and TRBJ1-4, with TRBD1 matching over 7 bases. The germline V gene has CDR1 SGHTA and CDR2 FQGNSA. This CDR3 spans 15 amino acids. With 3 bases clipped from V and 7 bases from J, the junction kept 8 bases outside the gene matches. CDR3 nucleotides: TGTGCCAGCAGCTTGAACCCAGGGGGAGGTGAAAAACTGTTTTTT. It specifies CASSLNPGGGEKLFF.

This clone turned up a few times. CDR3 sequence (DNA): TGCGCCAGCAGTGATTCTCCCGGGTCCATTCAGTACTTC. Its protein is CASSDSPGSIQYF. This chain joins TRBV10-1 and TRBJ2-4; D is ambiguous. This CDR3 contains 13 residues. The V end lost 3 bases, the J end lost 9 bases, and 12 bases lay between the germline ends. Germline CDR1 reads WNHNN; CDR2 reads SYGVQD (reference sequence).

The chain joins TRBV5-4 to TRBJ1-4; 7 nucleotides align to TRBD1. Germline-derived CDR1 and CDR2 are SGHNT and YYREEE (reference sequence). The CDR3 loop spans 14 amino acids. With 4 bases clipped from V and 4 bases from J, the junction kept 4 bases outside the gene matches. As DNA, the CDR3 is TGTGCCAGCAGCCGCCGGGACAGTAATGAAAAACTGTTTTTT. This codes for CASSRRDSNEKLFF.

The CDR3 is CASRGPNTEAFF. The CDR3 DNA reads as TGTGCCAGTAGGGGGCCGAACACTGAAGCTTTCTTT. The gene calls are TRBV6-6 and TRBJ1-1; 7 nucleotides align to TRBD1. V lost 9 bases, J lost 1 base, and 2 bases stayed unmatched. CDR1 is MNHNY and CDR2 is SVGAGI in the germline V gene (reference sequence). This CDR3 region has 12 residues.